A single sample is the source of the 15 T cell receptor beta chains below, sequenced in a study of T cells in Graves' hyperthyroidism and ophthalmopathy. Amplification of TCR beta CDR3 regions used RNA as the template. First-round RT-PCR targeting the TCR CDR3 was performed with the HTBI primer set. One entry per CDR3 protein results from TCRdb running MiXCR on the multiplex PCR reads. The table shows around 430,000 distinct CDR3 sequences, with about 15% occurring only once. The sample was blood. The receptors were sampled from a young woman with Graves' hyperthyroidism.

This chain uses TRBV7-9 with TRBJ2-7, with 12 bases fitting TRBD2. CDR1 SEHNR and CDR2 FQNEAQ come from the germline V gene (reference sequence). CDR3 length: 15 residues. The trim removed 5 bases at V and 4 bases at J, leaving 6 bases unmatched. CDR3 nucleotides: TGTGCCAGCAGCGCCAGGACTAGCGGGACTTACGAGCAGTACTTC. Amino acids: CASSARTSGTYEQYF.

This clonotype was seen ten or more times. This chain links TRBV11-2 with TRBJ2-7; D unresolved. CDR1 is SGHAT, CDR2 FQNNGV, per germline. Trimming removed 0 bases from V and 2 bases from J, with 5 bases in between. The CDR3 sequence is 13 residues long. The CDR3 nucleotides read TGTGCCAGCAGCTTAGACCGGACCTACGAGCAGTACTTC. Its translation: CASSLDRTYEQYF. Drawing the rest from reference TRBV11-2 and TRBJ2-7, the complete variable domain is EAGVAQSPRYKIIEKRQSVAFWCNPISGHATLYWYQQILGQGPKLLIQFQNNGVVDDSQLPKDRFSAERLKGVDSTLKIQPAKLEDSAVYLCASSLDRTYEQYFGPGTRLTVT.

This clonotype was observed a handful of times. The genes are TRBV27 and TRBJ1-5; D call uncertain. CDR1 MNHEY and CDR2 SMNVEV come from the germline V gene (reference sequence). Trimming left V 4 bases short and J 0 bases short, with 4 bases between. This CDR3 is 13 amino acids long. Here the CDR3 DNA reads TGTGCCAGCAGTTATGTTAGCAATCAGCCCCAGCATTTT. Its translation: CASSYVSNQPQHF.

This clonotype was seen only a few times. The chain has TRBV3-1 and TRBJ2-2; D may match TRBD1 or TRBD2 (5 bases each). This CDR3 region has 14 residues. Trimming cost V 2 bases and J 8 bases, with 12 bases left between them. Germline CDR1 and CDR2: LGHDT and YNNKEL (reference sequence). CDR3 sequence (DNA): TGTGCCAGCAGCCAACTCACAGGAGGAGGGGAGCTGTTTTTT. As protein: CASSQLTGGGELFF.

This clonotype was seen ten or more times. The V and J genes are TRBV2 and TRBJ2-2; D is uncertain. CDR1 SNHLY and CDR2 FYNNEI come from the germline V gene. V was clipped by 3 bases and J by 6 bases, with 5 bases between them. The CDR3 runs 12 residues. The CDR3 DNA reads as TGTGCCAGCAGTGATCCCCCCGGGGAGCTGTTTTTT. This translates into CASSDPPGELFF.

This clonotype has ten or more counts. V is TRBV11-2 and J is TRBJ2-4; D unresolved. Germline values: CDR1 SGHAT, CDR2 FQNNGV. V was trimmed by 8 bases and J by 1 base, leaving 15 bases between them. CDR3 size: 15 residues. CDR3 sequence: CASETPPLAKNIQYF. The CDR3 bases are TGTGCCAGCGAAACACCTCCCCTTGCCAAAAACATTCAGTACTTC.

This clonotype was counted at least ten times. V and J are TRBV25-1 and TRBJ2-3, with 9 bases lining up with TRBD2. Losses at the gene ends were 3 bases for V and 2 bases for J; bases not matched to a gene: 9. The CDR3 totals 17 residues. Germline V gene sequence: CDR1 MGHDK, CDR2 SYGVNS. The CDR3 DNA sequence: TGTGCCAGCAGTGACCTCGGGGCTAGCGGGATCACAGATACGCAGTATTTT. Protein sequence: CASSDLGASGITDTQYF.

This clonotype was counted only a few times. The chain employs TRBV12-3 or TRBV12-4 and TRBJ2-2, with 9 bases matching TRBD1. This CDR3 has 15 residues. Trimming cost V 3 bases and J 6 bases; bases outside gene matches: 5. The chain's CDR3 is CASSFRDRDAGELFF. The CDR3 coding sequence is TGTGCCAGCAGTTTCCGGGACAGGGACGCCGGGGAGCTGTTTTTT.

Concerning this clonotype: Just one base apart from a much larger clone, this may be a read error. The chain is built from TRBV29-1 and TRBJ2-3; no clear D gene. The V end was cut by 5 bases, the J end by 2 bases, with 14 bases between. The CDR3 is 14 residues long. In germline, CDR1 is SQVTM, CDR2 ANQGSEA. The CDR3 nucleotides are TGCAGCGTTAAAGTGGCGTCTACCACAGATACGCAGTATTTT. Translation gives CSVKVASTTDTQYF.

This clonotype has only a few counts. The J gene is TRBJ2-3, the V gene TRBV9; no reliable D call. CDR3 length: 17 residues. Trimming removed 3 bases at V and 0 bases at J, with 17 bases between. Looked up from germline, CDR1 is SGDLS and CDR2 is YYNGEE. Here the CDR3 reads CASSGQSSTFSTDTQYF. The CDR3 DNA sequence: TGTGCCAGCAGCGGCCAGTCCAGCACCTTTAGCACAGATACGCAGTATTTT.

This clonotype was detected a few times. The chain's CDR3 is CASSKGDYSSYNEQFF. CDR3 bases: TGCGCCAGCAGTAAGGGGGACTACAGCTCCTACAATGAGCAGTTCTTC. The chain combines TRBV5-1 with TRBJ2-1; a possible D gene is TRBD2 (7 bases). CDR1 is SGHRS, CDR2 YFSETQ, per germline. V was shortened by 5 bases and J by 0 bases, with 15 bases between the two germline ends. The CDR3 covers 16 residues.

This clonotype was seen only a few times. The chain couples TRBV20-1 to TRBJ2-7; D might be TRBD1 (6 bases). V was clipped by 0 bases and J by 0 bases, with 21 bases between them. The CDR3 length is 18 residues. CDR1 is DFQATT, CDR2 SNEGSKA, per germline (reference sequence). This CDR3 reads CSARDPGHLTETSYEQYF. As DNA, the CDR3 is TGCAGTGCTAGAGATCCGGGACACCTAACTGAAACCTCCTACGAGCAGTACTTC.

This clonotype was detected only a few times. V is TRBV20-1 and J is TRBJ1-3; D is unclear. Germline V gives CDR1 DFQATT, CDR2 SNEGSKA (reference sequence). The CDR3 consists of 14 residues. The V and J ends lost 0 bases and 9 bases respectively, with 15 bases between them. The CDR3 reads CSARDSEVVGTIYF. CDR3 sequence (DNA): TGCAGTGCTAGAGATTCTGAGGTTGTCGGCACCATATATTTT.

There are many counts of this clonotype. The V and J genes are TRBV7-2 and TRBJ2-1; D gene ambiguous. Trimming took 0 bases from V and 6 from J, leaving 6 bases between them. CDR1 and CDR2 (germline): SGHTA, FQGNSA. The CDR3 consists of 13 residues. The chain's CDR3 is CASSLARSNEQFF. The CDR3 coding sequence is TGTGCCAGCAGCTTAGCGCGAAGCAATGAGCAGTTCTTC. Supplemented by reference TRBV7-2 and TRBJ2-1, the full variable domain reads GAGVSQSPSNKVTEKGKDVELRCDPISGHTALYWYRQSLGQGLEFLIYFQGNSAPDKSGLPSDRFSAERTGGSVSTLTIQRTQQEDSAVYLCASSLARSNEQFFGPGTRLTVL.

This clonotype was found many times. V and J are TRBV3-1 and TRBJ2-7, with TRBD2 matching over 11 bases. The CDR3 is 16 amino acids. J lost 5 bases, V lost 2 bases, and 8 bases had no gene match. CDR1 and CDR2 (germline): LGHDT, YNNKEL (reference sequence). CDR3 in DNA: TGTGCCAGCAGCCAACCCTTACTAGCGGGAGCGGACGAGCAGTACTTC. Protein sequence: CASSQPLLAGADEQYF.